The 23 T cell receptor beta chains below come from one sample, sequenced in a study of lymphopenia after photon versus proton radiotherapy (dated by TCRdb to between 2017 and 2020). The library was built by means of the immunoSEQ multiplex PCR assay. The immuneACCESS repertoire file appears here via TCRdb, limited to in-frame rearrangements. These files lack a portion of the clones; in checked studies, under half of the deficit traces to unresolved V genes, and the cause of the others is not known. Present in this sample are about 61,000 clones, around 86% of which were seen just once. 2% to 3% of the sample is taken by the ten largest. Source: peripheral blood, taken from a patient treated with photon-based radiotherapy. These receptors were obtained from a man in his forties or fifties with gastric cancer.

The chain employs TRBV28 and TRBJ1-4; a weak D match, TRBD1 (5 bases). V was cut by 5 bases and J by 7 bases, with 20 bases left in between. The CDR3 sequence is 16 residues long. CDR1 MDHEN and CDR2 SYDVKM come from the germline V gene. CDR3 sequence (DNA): TGTGCCAGCAGTGTCGCGCGGGGACTTTATGGTGAAAAACTGTTTTTT. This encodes CASSVARGLYGEKLFF.

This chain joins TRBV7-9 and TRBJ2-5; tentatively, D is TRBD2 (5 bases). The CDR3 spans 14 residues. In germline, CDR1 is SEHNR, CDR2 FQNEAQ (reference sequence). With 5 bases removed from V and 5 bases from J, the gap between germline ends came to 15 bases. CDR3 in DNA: TGTGCCAGCAGCCTGGACTGGGGTGGGGAGACCCAGTACTTC. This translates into CASSLDWGGETQYF.

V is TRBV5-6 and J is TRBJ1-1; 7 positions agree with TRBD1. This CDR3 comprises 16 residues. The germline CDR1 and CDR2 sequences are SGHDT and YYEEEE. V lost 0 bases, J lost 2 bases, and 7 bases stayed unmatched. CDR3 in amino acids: CASSLGGTGVNTEAFF. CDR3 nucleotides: TGTGCCAGCAGCTTGGGGGGTACAGGGGTAAACACTGAAGCTTTCTTT.

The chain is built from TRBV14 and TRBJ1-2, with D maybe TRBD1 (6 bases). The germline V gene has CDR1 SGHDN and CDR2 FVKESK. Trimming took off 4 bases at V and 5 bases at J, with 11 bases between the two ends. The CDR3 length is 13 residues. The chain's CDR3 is CASSRLQGYGYTF. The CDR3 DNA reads TGTGCCAGCAGCCGCCTACAGGGATATGGCTACACCTTC.

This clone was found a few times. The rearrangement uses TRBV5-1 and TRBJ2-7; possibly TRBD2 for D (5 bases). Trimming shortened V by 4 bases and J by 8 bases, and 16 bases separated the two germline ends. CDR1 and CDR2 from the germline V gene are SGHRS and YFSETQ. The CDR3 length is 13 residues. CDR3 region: CASSVDEGSQQYF. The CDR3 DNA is TGCGCCAGCAGCGTGGATGAGGGCAGTCAGCAGTACTTC.

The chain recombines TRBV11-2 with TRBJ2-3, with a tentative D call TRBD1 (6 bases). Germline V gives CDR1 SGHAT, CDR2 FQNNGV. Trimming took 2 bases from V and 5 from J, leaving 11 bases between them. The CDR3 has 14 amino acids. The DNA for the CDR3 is TGTGCCAGCAGCTTACACAGGGTGCAAGATACGCAGTATTTT. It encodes CASSLHRVQDTQYF.

The CDR3 reads CASSHPRRGADEQYF. The DNA of the CDR3 is TGTGCCAGTAGTCACCCCCGTCGGGGGGCCGACGAGCAGTACTTC. The V call is TRBV19, the J call TRBJ2-7; tentatively, D is TRBD2 (7 bases). V was cut by 5 bases and J by 5 bases, with 19 bases left in between. Germline lookup yields CDR1 LNHDA and CDR2 SQIVND (reference sequence). CDR3 length: 15 residues.

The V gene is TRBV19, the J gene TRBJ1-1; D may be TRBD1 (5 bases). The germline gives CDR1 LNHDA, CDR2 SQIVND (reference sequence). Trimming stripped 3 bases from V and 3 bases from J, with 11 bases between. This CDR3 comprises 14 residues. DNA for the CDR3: TGTGCCAGTAGTATGGGGCAGATTTACACTGAAGCTTTCTTT. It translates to CASSMGQIYTEAFF.

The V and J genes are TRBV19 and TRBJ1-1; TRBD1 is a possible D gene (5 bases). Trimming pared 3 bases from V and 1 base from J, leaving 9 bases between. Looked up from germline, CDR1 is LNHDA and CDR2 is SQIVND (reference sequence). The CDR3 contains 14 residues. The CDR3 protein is CASSIGAKNTEAFF. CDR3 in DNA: TGTGCCAGTAGTATCGGGGCTAAGAACACTGAAGCTTTCTTT.

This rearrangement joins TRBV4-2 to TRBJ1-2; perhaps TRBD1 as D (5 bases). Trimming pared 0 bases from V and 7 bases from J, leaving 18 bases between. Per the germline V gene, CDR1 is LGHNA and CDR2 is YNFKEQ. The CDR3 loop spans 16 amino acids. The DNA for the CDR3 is TGTGCCAGCAGCCAAGACTCCCGACAGATCTTAAGTGGCTACACCTTC. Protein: CASSQDSRQILSGYTF.

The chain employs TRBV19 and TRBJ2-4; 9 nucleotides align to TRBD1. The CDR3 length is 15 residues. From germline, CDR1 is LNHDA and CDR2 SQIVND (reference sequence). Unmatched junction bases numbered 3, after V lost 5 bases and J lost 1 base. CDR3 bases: TGTGCCAGTAGTCTACAGGGGGCGGCCAAAAACATTCAGTACTTC. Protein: CASSLQGAAKNIQYF.

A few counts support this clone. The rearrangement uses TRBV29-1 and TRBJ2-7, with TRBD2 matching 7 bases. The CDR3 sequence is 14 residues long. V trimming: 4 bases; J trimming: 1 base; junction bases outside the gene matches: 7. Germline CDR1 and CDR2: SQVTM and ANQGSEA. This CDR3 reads CSVAGAGGSYEQYF. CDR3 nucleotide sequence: TGCAGCGTTGCCGGGGCCGGGGGGTCCTACGAGCAGTACTTC.

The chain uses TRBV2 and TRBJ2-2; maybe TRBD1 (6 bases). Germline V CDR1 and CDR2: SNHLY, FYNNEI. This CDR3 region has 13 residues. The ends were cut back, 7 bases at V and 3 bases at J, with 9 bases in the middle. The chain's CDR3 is CASTDRYTGELFF. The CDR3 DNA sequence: TGTGCCAGCACGGACAGATACACCGGGGAGCTGTTTTTT.

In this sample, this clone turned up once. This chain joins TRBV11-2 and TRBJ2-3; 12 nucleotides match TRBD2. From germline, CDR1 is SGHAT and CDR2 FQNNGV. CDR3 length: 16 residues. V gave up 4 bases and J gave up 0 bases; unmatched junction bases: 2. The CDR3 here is CASSSGLAGSTDTQYF. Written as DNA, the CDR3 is TGTGCCAGCAGCTCCGGACTAGCGGGGAGCACAGATACGCAGTATTTT.

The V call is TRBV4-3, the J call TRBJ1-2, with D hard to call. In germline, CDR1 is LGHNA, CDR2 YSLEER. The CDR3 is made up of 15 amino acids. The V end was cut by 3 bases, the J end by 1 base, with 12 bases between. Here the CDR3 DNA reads TGCGCCAGCAGCCATTTGGCTAGAAGTAACTATGGCTACACCTTC. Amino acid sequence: CASSHLARSNYGYTF.

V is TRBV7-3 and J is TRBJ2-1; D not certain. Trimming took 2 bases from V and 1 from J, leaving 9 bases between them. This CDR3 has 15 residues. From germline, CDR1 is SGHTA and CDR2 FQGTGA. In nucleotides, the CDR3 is TGTGCCAGCAGCTTAGAAGGGTCGTCCTACAATGAGCAGTTCTTC. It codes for CASSLEGSSYNEQFF.

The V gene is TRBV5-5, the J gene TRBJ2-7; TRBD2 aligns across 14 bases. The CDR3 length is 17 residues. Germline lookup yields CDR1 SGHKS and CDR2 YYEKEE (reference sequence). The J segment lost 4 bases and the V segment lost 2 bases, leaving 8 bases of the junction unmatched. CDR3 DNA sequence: TGTGCCAGCAGCTTCCGACTAGCGGGGGGGCCCGGGTACGAGCAGTACTTC. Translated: CASSFRLAGGPGYEQYF.

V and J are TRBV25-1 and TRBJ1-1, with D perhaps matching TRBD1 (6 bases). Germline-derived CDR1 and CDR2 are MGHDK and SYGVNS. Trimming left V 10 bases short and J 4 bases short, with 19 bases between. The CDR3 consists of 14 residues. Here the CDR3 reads CATQGLTGITEAFF. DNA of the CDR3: TGTGCCACCCAGGGGCTTACGGGCATCACTGAAGCTTTCTTT. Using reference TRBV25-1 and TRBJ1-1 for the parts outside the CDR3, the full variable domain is EADIYQTPRYLVIGTGKKITLECSQTMGHDKMYWYQQDPGMELHLIHYSYGVNSTEKGDLSSESTVSRIRTEHFPLTLESARPSHTSQYLCATQGLTGITEAFFGQGTRLTVV.

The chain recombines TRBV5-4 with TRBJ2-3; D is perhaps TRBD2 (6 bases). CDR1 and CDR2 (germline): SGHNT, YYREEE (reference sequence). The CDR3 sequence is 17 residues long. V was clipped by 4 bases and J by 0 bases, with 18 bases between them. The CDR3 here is CASSGEGRGTSTDTQYF. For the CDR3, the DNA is TGTGCCAGCAGCGGTGAAGGGCGGGGTACTAGCACAGATACGCAGTATTTT.

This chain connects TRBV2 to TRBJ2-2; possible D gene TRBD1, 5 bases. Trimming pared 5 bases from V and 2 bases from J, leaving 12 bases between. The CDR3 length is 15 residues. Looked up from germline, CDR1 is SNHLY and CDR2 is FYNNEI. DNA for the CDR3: TGTGCCAGCAGTAGGTCGACAGCAAACACCGGGGAGCTGTTTTTT. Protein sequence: CASSRSTANTGELFF.

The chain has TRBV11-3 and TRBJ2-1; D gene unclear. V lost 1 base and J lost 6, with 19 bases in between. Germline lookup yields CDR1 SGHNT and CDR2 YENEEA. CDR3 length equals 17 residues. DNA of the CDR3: TGTGCCAGCAGCTTAGTGGCGTTGATCCCCCCTTCCAATGAGCAGTTCTTC. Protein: CASSLVALIPPSNEQFF.

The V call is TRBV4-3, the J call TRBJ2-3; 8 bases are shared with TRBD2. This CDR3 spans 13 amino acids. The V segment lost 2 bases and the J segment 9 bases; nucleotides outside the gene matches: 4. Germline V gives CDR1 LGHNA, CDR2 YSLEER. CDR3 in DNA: TGCGCCAGCAGCCAAAGCGGGGGAGGCACGCAGTATTTT. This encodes CASSQSGGGTQYF.

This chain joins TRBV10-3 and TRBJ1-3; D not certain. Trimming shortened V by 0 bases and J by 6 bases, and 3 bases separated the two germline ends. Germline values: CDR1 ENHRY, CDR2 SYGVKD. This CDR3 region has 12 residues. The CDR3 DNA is TGTGCCATCAGTGAGTCGCTAAACACCATATATTTT. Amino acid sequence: CAISESLNTIYF.